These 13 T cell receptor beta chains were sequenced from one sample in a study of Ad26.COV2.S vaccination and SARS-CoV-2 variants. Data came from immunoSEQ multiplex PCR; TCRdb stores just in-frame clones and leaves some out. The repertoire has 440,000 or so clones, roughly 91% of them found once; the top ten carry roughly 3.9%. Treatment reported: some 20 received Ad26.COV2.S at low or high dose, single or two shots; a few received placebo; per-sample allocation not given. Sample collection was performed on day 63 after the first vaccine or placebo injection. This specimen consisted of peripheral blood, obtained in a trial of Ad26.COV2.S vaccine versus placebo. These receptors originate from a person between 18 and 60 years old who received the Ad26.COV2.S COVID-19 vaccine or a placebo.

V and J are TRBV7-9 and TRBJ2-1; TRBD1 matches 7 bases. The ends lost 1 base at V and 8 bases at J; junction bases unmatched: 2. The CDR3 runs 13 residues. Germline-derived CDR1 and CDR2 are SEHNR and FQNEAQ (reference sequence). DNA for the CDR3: TGTGCCAGCAGCTTAGTTCAGGGGGATGAGCAGTTCTTC. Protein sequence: CASSLVQGDEQFF. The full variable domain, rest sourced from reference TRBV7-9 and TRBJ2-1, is DTGVSQNPRHKITKRGQNVTFRCDPISEHNRLYWYRQTLGQGPEFLTYFQNEAQLEKSRLLSDRFSAERPKGSFSTLEIQRTEQGDSAMYLCASSLVQGDEQFFGPGTRLTVL.

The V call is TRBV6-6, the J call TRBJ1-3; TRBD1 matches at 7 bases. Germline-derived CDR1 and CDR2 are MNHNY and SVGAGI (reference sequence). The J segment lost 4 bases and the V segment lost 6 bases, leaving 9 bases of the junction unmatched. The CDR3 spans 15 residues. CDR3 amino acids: CASSRDRAVGNTIYF. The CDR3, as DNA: TGTGCCAGCAGCCGCGACAGGGCGGTCGGAAACACCATATATTTT.

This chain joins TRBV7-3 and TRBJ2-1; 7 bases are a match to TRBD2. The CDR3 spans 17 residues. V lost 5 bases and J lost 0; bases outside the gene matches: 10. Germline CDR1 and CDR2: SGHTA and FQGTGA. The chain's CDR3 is CASSPTSGGSSYNEQFF. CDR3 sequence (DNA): TGTGCCAGCAGCCCAACATCGGGCGGGAGCTCCTACAATGAGCAGTTCTTC.

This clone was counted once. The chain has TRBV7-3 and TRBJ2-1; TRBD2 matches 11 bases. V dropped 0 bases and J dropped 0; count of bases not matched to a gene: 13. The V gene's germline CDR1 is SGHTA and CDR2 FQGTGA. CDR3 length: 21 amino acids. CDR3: CASSLTGLAGGPGSSYNEQFF. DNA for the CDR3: TGTGCCAGCAGCTTAACGGGGTTAGCGGGAGGGCCGGGGAGCTCCTACAATGAGCAGTTCTTC.

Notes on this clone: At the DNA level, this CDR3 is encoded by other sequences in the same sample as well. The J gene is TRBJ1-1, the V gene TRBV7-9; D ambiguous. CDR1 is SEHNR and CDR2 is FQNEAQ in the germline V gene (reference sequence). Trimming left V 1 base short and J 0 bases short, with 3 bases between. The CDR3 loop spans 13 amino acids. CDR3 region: CASSLDMNTEAFF. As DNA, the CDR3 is TGTGCCAGCAGCTTAGACATGAACACTGAAGCTTTCTTT.

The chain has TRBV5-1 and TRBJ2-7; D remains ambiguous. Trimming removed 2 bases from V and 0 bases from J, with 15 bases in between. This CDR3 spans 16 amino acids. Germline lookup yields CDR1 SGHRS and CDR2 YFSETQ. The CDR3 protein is CASSFFARGTSYEQYF. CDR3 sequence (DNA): TGCGCCAGCAGCTTTTTCGCTCGAGGTACCTCCTACGAGCAGTACTTC.

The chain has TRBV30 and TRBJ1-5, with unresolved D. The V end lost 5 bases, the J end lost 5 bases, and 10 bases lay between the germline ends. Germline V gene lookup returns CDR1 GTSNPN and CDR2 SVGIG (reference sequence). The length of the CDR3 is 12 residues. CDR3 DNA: TGTGCCTGGGCCGACGGGGATCAGCCCCAGCATTTT. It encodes CAWADGDQPQHF.

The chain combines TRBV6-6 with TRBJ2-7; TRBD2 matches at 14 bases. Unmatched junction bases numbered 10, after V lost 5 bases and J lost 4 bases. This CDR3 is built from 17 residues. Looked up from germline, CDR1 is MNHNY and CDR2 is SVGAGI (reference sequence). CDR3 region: CASSHEGLAGVGYEQYF. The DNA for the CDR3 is TGTGCCAGCAGTCACGAGGGACTAGCGGGAGTAGGGTACGAGCAGTACTTC.

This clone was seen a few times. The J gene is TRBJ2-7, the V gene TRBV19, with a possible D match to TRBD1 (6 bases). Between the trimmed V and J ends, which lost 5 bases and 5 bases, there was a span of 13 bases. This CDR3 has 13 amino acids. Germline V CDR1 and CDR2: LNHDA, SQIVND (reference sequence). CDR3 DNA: TGTGCCAGTAGTCCGGGACACCCGAACGAGCAGTACTTC. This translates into CASSPGHPNEQYF. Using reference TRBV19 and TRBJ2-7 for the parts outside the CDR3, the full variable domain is DGGITQSPKYLFRKEGQNVTLSCEQNLNHDAMYWYRQDPGQGLRLIYYSQIVNDFQKGDIAEGYSVSREKKESFPLTVTSAQKNPTAFYLCASSPGHPNEQYFGPGTRLTVT.

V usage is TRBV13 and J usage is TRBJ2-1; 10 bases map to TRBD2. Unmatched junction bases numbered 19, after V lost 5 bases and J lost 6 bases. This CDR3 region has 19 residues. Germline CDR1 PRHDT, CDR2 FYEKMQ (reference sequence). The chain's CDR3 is CASSGYELGLARVSNEQFF. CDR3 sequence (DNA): TGTGCCAGCAGCGGGTACGAGTTGGGACTAGCGAGAGTTAGCAATGAGCAGTTCTTC.

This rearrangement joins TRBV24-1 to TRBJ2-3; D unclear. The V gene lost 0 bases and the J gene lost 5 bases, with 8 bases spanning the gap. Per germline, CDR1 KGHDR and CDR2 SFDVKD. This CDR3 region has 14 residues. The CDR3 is CATSDLISRDTQYF. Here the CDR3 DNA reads TGTGCCACCAGTGATTTGATTTCCAGAGATACGCAGTATTTT.

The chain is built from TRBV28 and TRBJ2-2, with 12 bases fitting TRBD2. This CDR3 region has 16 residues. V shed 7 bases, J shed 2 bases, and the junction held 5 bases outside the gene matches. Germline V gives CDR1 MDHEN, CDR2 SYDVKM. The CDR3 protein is CASTLGLAGNTGELFF. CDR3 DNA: TGTGCCAGCACCTTGGGACTAGCGGGCAACACCGGGGAGCTGTTTTTT. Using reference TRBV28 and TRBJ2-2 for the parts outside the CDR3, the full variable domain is DVKVTQSSRYLVKRTGEKVFLECVQDMDHENMFWYRQDPGLGLRLIYFSYDVKMKEKGDIPEGYSVSREKKERFSLILESASTNQTSMYLCASTLGLAGNTGELFFGEGSRLTVL.

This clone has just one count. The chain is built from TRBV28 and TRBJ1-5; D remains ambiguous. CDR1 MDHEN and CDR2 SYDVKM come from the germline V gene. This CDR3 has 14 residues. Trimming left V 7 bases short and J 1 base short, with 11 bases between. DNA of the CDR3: TGTGCCAGCATCTGGGCGAGGAGCAATCAGCCCCAGCATTTT. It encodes CASIWARSNQPQHF.